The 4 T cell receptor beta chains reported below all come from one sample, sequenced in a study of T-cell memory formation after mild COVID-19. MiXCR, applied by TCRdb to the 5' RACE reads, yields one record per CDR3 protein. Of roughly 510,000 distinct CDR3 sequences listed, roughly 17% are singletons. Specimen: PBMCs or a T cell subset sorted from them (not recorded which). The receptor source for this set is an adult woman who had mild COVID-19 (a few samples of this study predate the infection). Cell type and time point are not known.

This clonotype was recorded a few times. CDR3 coding DNA: TGTGCCTGGGAACGGGGGACTGGGTCTGAGCAGTTCTTC. It yields the protein CAWERGTGSEQFF. The V and J genes are TRBV30 and TRBJ2-1, with a possible D match to TRBD2 (6 bases). V was pared by 5 bases and J by 9 bases, with 17 bases between. From germline, CDR1 is GTSNPN and CDR2 SVGIG (reference sequence). CDR3 length equals 13 residues.

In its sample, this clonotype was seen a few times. CDR3 bases: TGTGCCACCAGTCCGGGACAGGGTCACTCTGGGGAGCTGTTTTTT. Protein product: CATSPGQGHSGELFF. V is TRBV24-1 and J is TRBJ2-2; TRBD1 agrees at 9 bases. The CDR3 spans 15 residues. Germline V CDR1 and CDR2: KGHDR, SFDVKD. The V gene end was trimmed by 6 bases and the J gene end by 8 bases; junction bases not matched to a gene: 9.

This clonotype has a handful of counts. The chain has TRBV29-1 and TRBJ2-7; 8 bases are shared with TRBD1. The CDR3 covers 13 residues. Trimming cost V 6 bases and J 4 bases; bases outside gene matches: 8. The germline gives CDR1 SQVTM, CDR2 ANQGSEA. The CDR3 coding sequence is TGCAGCGTGAACGGACAGGGAATTTACGAGCAGTACTTC. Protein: CSVNGQGIYEQYF.

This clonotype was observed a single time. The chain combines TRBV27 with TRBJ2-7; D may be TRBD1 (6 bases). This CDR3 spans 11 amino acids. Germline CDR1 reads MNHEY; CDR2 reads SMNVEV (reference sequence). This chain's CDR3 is CAAGAPHEQYF. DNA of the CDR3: TGTGCAGCAGGGGCCCCCCACGAGCAGTACTTC.